The rows below give T cell receptor beta chains drawn from one sample of a study of spatial heterogeneity in lung cancer. Via MiXCR, TCRdb re-called the 5' RACE reads, giving one row per CDR3 protein. The top ten clones hold roughly 25% of a sample with tens of thousands of distinct CDR3 sequences, about 5.2% of them seen once. The sample here was PBMCs, taken at surgery. The origin of the receptors is a female donor with early-stage non-small cell lung cancer. Each CDR3 is given with its conserved first and last residue. A D gene is named only where the DNA matches it firmly. Where a row states a size, it is once, few, many or the class of an expanded clone; other rows omit it.

j_gene | abundance | v_gene | d_gene | CDR3nt | CDR3aa
TRBJ2-6 | many | TRBV27 | NA | TGTGCCAGCAGTTTAACCTCTGGGGCCAACGTCCTGACTTTC | CASSLTSGANVLTF
TRBJ2-5 | many | TRBV7-2 | NA | TGTGCCAGCAGCTTGAGCAGCCAAGAGACCCAGTACTTC | CASSLSSQETQYF
TRBJ1-5 | many | TRBV29-1 | NA | TGCAGCGTTGCAGAGCGTCAGAACCAGCCCCAGCATTTT | CSVAERQNQPQHF
TRBJ1-3 | many | TRBV29-1 | NA | TGCAGCGTCCGGTCTTCAGGTGGAAACACCATATATTTT | CSVRSSGGNTIYF
TRBJ2-5 | many | TRBV15 | NA | TGTGCCACCAGCAGAGGTGGAGGGTCATCGTTGGCAGAGACCCAGTACTTC | CATSRGGGSSLAETQYF
TRBJ2-2 | many | TRBV19 | NA | TGTGCCAGTAGTATAGGCGTCGGGGAGCTGTTTTTT | CASSIGVGELFF
TRBJ2-1 | few | TRBV7-3 | NA | TGTGCCAGCAGCTCCCCCTCGGGGCAGTCCCCTTACAATGAGCAGTTCTTC | CASSSPSGQSPYNEQFF
TRBJ2-2 | few | TRBV20-1 | NA | TGCAGTGCTAGGCGCGGGGGCGGGAACGGGGAGCTGTTTTTT | CSARRGGGNGELFF
TRBJ1-2 | NA | TRBV7-2 | NA | TGTGCCAGCAGCCCCAGTACTGGCCTCCAAGGAGGCTACACCTTC | CASSPSTGLQGGYTF
TRBJ1-5 | NA | TRBV9 | TRBD1 | TGTGCCAGCAGCACAGGACAGGGGATCAATCAGCCCCAGCATTTT | CASSTGQGINQPQHF